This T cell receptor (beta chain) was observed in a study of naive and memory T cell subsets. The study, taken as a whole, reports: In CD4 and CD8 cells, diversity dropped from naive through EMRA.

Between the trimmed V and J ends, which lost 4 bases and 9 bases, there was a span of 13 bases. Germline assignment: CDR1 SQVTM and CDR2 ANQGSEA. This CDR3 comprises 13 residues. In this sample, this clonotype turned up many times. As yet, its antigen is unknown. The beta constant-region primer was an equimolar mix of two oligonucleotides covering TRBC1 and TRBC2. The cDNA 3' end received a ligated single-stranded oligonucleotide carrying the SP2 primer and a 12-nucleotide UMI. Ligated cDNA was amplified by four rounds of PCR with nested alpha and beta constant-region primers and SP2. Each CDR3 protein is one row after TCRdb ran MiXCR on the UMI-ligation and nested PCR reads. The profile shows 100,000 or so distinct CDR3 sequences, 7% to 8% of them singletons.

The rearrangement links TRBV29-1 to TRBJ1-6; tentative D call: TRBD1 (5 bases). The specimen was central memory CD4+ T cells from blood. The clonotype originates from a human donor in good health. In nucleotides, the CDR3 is TGCAGCGTTGCCAAGGGGCAGGGTTCACCCCTCCACTTT. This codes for CSVAKGQGSPLHF.